This T cell receptor (beta chain) was obtained from a study of T cell responses to AZD1222 COVID-19 vaccine. Findings and limits, study-wide: Epitopes outside B.1.351 and B.1.1.7 mutated regions reportedly drew nearly half of spike TCRs. Repertoires in all cases were sampled only once the peak T cell response had passed.

The sample holds one count of this clone. Its antigen is undetermined. Second doses that came at about 4 or about 12 weeks were put together. Repertoires were generated with immunoSEQ multiplex PCR, while TCRdb's copy carries only in-frame clones and drops some. The sample has some 160,000 clones, roughly 93% seen once. From germline, CDR1 is SGHRS and CDR2 YFSETQ. The CDR3 covers 15 residues. V lost 1 base to trimming and J lost 2 bases, with 9 bases between them. The clonotype was recovered from an adult who received the AZD1222 COVID-19 vaccine. The chain has TRBV5-1 and TRBJ2-2, with D possibly matching TRBD1 (6 bases). Sequenced here: peripheral blood, sampled 28 days after the second AZD1222 dose. The CDR3: CASSLTGRNTGELFF. The CDR3 nucleotides read TGCGCCAGCAGCTTGACAGGGAGAAACACCGGGGAGCTGTTTTTT. Based on the CDR3 plus reference TRBV5-1 and TRBJ2-2, the full variable domain is KAGVTQTPRYLIKTRGQQVTLSCSPISGHRSVSWYQQTPGQGLQFLFEYFSETQRNKGNFPGRFSGRQFSNSRSEMNVSTLELGDSALYLCASSLTGRNTGELFFGEGSRLTVL.